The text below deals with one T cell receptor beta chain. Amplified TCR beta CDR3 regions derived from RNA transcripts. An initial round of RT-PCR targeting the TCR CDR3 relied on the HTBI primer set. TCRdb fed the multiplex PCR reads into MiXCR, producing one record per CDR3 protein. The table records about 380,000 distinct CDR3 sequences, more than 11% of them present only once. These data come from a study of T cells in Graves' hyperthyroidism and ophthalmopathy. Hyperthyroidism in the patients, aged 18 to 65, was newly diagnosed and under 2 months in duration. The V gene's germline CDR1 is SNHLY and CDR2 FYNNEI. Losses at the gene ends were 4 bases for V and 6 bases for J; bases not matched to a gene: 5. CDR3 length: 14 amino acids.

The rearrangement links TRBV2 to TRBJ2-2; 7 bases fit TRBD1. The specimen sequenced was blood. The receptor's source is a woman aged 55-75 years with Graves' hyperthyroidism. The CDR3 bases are TGTGCCAGCAGTGTAGACAGGGAGCCCGGGGAGCTGTTTTTT. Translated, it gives CASSVDREPGELFF.